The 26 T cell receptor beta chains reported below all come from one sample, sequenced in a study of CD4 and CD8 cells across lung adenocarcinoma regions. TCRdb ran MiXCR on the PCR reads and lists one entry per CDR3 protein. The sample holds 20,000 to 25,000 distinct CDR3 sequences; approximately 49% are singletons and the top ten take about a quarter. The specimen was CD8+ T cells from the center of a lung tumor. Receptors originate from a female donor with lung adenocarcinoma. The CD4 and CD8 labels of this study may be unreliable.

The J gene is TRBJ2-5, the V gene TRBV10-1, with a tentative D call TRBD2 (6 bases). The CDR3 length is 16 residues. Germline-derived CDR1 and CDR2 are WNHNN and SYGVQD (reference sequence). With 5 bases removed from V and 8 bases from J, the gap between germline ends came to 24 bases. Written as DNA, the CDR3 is TGCGCCAGCAGTCCCCTGGGAGGCCGTGACCAAAACACCCAGTACTTC. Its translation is CASSPLGGRDQNTQYF.

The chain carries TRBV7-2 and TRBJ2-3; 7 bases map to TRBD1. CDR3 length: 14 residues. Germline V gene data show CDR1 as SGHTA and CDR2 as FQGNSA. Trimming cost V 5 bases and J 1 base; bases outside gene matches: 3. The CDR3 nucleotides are TGTGCCAGCAGCCCCGGGACAGGCACAGATACGCAGTATTTT. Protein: CASSPGTGTDTQYF.

CDR3 sequence (DNA): TGTGCCAGCAGCTTCTGGGACGGGGGGAATACGCAGTACTTC. It translates to CASSFWDGGNTQYF. This chain uses TRBV7-2 with TRBJ2-3; 7 nucleotides line up with TRBD2. The J call could be wrong; TRBJ2-7 is a better fit for the DNA end. CDR3 length: 14 residues. Germline CDR1 SGHTA, CDR2 FQGNSA.

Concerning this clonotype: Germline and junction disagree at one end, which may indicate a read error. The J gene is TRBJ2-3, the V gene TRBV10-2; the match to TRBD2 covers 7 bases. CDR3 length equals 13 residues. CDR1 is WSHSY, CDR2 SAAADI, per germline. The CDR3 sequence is CGSGALTAETQYF. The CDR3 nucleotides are TGCGGCAGCGGGGCACTTACGGCAGAGACGCAGTATTTC.

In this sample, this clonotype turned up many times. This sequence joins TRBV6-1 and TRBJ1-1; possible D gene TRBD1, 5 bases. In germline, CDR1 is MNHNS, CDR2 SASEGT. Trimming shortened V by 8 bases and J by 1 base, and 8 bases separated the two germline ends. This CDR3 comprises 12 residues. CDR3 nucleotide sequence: TGTGCCAGCGAGGACACGAACACTGAAGCTTTCTTT. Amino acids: CASEDTNTEAFF.

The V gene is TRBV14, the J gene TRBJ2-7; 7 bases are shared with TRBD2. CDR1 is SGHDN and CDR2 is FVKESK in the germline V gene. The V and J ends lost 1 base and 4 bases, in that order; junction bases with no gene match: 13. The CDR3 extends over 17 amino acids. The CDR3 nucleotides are TGTGCCAGCAGCCAAGGGCAGAGGCTCGTGGGGGGGTACGAGCAGTACTTC. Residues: CASSQGQRLVGGYEQYF.

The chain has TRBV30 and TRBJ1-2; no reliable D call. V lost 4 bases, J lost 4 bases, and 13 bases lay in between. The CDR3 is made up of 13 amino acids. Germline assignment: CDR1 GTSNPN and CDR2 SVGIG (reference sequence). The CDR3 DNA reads TGTGCCTGGACCCCCCCGGGGTCCTATGGCTACACCTTC. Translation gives CAWTPPGSYGYTF. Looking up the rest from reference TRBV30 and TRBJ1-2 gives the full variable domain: SQTIHQWPATLVQPVGSPLSLECTVEGTSNPNLYWYRQAAGRGLQLLFYSVGIGQISSEVPQNLSASRPQDRQFILSSKKLLLSDSGFYLCAWTPPGSYGYTFGSGTRLTVV.

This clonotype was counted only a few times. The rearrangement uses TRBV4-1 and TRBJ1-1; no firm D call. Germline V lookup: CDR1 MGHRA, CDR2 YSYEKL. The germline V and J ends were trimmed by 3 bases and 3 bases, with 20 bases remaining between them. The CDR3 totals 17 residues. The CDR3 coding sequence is TGCGCCAGCAGCCACCTACTTTTACGGGCGGGCGACACTGAAGCTTTCTTT. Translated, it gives CASSHLLLRAGDTEAFF.

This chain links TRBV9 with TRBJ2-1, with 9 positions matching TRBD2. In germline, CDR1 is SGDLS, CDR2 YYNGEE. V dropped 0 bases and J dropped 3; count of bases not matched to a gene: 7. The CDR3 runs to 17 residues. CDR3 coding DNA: TGTGCCAGCAGCGTAGTTCTAGCGGGACCCTTCTACAATGAGCAGTTCTTC. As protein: CASSVVLAGPFYNEQFF.

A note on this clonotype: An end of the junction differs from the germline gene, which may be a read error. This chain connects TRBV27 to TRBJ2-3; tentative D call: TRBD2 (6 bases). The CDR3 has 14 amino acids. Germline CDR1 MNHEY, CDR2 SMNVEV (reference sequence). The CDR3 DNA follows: TGTGCCAGGAGTGGAGGGCGAGGTCAAGATACCCAGTATTTC. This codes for CARSGGRGQDTQYF.

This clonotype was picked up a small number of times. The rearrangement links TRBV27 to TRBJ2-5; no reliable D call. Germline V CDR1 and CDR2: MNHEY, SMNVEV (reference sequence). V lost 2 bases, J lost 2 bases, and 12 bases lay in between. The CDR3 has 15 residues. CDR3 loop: CASSLSLGIQETQYF. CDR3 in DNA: TGTGCCAGCAGTTTAAGTTTGGGCATTCAAGAGACCCAGTACTTC.

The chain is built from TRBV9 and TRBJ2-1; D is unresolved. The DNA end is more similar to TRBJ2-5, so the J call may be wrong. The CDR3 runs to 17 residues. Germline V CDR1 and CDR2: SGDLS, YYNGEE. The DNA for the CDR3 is TGTGCCAGCAGCGTAGGTTCAGGTGGCTCGACGAGAGAGACCCAGTACTTC. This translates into CASSVGSGGSTRETQYF.

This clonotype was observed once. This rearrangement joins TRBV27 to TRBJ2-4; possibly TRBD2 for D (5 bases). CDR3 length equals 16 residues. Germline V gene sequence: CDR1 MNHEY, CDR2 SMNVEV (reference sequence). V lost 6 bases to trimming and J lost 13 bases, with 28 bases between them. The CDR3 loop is CASRKQGLSNKNTQYF. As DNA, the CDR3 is TGTGCCAGCAGAAAACAAGGACTGTCTAACAAAAACACCCAGTACTTC.

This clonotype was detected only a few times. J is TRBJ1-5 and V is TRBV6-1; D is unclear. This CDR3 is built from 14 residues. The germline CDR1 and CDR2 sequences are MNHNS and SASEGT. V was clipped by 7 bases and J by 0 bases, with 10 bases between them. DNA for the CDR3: TGTGCCAGCACCGTTAAATATAGCAATCAGCCCCAGCATTTT. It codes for CASTVKYSNQPQHF.

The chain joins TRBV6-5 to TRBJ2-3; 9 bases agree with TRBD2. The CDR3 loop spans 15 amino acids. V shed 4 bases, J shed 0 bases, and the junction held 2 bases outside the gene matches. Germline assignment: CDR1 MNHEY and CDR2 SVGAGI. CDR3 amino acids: CASSSGLASTDTQYF. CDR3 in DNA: TGTGCCAGCAGTTCCGGACTAGCGAGCACAGATACGCAGTATTTT.

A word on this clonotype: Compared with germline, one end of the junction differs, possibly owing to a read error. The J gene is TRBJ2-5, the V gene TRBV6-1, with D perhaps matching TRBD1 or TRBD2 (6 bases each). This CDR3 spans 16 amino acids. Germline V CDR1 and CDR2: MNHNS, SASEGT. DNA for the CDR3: TGTGCCAGCGGGGAAGACGGGGGCCGGGCGACAGAGACGCAGTACTTC. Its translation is CASGEDGGRATETQYF.

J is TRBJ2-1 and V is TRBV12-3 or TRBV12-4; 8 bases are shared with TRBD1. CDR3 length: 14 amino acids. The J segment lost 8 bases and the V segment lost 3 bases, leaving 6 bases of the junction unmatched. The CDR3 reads CASSFRQGMDEQFF. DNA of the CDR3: TGTGCCAGCAGTTTTCGACAGGGGATGGATGAGCAGTTCTTC.

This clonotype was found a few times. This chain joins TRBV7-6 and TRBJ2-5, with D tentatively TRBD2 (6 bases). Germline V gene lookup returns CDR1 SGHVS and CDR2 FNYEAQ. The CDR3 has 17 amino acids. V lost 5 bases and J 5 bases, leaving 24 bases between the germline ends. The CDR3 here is CASSPPFGRGEGETQYF. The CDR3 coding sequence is TGTGCCAGCAGCCCCCCTTTCGGGCGGGGCGAGGGGGAGACCCAGTACTTC. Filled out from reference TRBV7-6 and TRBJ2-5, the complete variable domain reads GAGVSQSPRYKVTKRGQDVALRCDPISGHVSLYWYRQALGQGPEFLTYFNYEAQQDKSGLPNDRFSAERPEGSISTLTIQRTEQRDSAMYRCASSPPFGRGEGETQYFGPGTRLLVL.

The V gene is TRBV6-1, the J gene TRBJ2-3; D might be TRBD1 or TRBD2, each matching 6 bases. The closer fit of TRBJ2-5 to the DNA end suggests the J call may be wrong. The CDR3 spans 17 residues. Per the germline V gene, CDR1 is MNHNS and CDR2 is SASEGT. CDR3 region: CASRVGPGGRGTDTQYF. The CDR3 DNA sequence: TGTGCCAGCAGGGTGGGGCCCGGGGGCCGGGGTACAGATACCCAGTACTTC.

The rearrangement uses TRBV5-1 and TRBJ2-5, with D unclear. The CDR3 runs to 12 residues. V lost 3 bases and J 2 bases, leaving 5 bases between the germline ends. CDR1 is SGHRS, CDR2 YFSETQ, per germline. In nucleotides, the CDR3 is TGCGCCAGCAGCTACTATCAAGAGACCCAGTACTTC. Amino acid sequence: CASSYYQETQYF.

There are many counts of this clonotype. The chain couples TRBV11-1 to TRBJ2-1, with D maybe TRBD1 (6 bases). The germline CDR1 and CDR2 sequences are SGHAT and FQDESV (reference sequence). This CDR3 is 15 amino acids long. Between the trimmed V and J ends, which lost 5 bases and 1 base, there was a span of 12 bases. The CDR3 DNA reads TGTGCCAGCAGCCCCGGGACATCTTCCTACAATGAGCAGTTCTTC. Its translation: CASSPGTSSYNEQFF.

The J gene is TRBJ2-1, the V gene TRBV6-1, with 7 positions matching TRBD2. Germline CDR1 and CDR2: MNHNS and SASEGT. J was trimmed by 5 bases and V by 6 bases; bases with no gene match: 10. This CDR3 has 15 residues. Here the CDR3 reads CASRGFGTTNNEQFF. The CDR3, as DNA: TGTGCCAGCAGGGGGTTCGGGACTACCAACAATGAGCAGTTCTTC.

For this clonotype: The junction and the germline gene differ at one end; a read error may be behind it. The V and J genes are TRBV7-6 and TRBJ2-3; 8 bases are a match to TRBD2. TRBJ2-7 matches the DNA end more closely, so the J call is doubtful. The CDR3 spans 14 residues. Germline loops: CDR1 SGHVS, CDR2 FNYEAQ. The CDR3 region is CAGSGGQDTETQYF. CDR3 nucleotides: TGTGCCGGCAGCGGGGGCCAGGACACAGAGACGCAGTACTTC.

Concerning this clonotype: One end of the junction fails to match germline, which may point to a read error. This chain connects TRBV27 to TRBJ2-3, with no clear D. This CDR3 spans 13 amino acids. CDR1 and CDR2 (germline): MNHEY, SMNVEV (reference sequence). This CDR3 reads CVTRRRATDTQYF. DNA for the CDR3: TGTGTCACGAGGCGTCGGGCCACAGATACGCAGTATTTC.

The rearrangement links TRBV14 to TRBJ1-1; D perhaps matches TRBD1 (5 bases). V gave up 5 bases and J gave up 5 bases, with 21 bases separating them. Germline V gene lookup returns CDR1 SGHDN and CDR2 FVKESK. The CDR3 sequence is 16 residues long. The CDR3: CASSFNKRDPGTEAFF. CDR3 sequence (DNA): TGTGCCAGCAGCTTTAATAAGCGGGACCCCGGGACTGAAGCTTTCTTT. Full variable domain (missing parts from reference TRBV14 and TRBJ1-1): EAGVTQFPSHSVIEKGQTVTLRCDPISGHDNLYWYRRVMGKEIKFLLHFVKESKQDESGMPNNRFLAERTGGTYSTLKVQPAELEDSGVYFCASSFNKRDPGTEAFFGQGTRLTVV.

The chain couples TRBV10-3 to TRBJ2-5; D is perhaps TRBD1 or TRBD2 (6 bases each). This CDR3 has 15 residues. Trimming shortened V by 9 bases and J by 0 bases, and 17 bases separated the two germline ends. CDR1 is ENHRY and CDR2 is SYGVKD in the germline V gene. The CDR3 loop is CAMGDGGRDQETQYF. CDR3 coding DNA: TGTGCCATGGGGGACGGGGGCCGTGACCAAGAGACCCAGTACTTC.